The 32 T cell receptor beta chains reported below all come from one sample, sequenced in a study of CXCR3-negative and CXCR3-positive naive CD8 T cells. Study conclusions and caveats: Greater hydrophobicity was found in TRB CDR3s of CXCR3-positive naive cells than of CXCR3-negative naive cells.

The antigens of these receptors remain unknown. Libraries were UMI-labeled 5' RACE TRB cDNA. Using the 5' RACE reads, TCRdb records one entry per CDR3 protein without DNA. The sample's table shows 49,000 or so distinct CDR3 sequences. The sample taken for sequencing was naive CXCR3+ CD8+ T cells from blood. The subset here: CD45RO-CCR7+CD27+CD95- naive CD8+ T cells expressing CXCR3 (TNR3+). These receptors were taken from a human donor in good health. Some clones in this sample may be carry-over from other donors' samples.

The gene calls are TRBV6-1 and TRBJ2-2. Per germline, CDR1 MNHNS and CDR2 SASEGT. CDR3 length: 14 amino acids. CDR3 region: CASSIAGEMGELFF.

The chain employs TRBV27 and TRBJ2-5; there is no DNA to check the TCRdb D call of TRBD1. The CDR3 runs 15 residues. In germline, CDR1 is MNHEY, CDR2 SMNVEV (reference sequence). CDR3: CASSFDAAPPETQYF.

The gene calls are TRBV29-1 and TRBJ2-7; TCRdb's D call of TRBD1 is untestable without DNA. In germline, CDR1 is SQVTM, CDR2 ANQGSEA. The CDR3 is made up of 14 amino acids. The CDR3 reads CSATGQGSSYEQYF.

The CDR3: CASSPPQGITEAFF. The chain links TRBV7-6 to TRBJ1-1; TCRdb proposes TRBD1, but this gene call is untestable without DNA. This CDR3 contains 14 residues. Germline V CDR1 and CDR2: SGHVS, FNYEAQ.

The V call is TRBV12-3 or TRBV12-4, the J call TRBJ1-1; TCRdb proposes TRBD1, but this gene call is untestable without DNA. The CDR3 is 16 residues long. The CDR3 reads CASSASPGTGGDEAFF.

The chain carries TRBV29-1 and TRBJ2-7; TCRdb designates TRBD2, a call that cannot be tested without DNA. The CDR3 covers 15 residues. Germline V CDR1 and CDR2: SQVTM, ANQGSEA. CDR3 region: CSAPLAGGRPYEQYF.

The rearrangement joins TRBV5-5 to TRBJ2-1. CDR1 is SGHKS, CDR2 YYEKEE, per germline (reference sequence). CDR3 length: 13 amino acids. CDR3 loop: CASSPDIHNEQFF.

This rearrangement joins TRBV6-4 to TRBJ1-6. CDR3 length: 14 residues. Per the germline V gene, CDR1 is MRHNA and CDR2 is SNTAGT. The CDR3 here is CATAEGYNNSPLHF.

The chain has TRBV5-5 and TRBJ2-7; TCRdb calls TRBD2, which cannot be checked without DNA. Germline V gene lookup returns CDR1 SGHKS and CDR2 YYEKEE (reference sequence). The CDR3 extends over 13 amino acids. CDR3 in amino acids: CASSFGRVDEQYF.

Frequency places this clonotype as medium-sized (0.01 to 0.1%). The chain links TRBV29-1 to TRBJ2-5; TCRdb outputs TRBD1, but without DNA this stays unchecked. Germline V gives CDR1 SQVTM, CDR2 ANQGSEA. The CDR3 covers 15 residues. CDR3 loop: CSAQLPDREEETQYF.

J is TRBJ2-2 and V is TRBV12-3 or TRBV12-4; as DNA is missing, the TRBD1 call by TCRdb cannot be tested. CDR3 size: 13 residues. The CDR3 sequence: CASTPGGAGELFF.

This chain joins TRBV20-1 and TRBJ2-4; TCRdb designates TRBD2, a call that cannot be tested without DNA. The CDR3 consists of 16 residues. Germline CDR1 is DFQATT and CDR2 is SNEGSKA (reference sequence). The CDR3 loop reads CSARELAGGLKNIQYF.

The chain joins TRBV12-3 or TRBV12-4 to TRBJ1-1. This CDR3 comprises 13 residues. CDR3: CASSFARGAEAFF.

The chain combines TRBV28 with TRBJ2-7; TCRdb picks TRBD1, but there is no DNA to check that call. The CDR3 extends over 14 amino acids. Per germline, CDR1 MDHEN and CDR2 SYDVKM. This CDR3 is CASSRQAFSYEQYF. Full variable domain (rest looked up from reference TRBV28 and TRBJ2-7): DVKVTQSSRYLVKRTGEKVFLECVQDMDHENMFWYRQDPGLGLRLIYFSYDVKMKEKGDIPEGYSVSREKKERFSLILESASTNQTSMYLCASSRQAFSYEQYFGPGTRLTVT.

The chain has TRBV12-3 or TRBV12-4 and TRBJ2-5. The CDR3 has 13 amino acids. This CDR3 reads CASSLVGEETQYF.

The genes are TRBV5-6 and TRBJ2-3; absent DNA, TCRdb's TRBD1 call cannot be checked. In germline, CDR1 is SGHDT, CDR2 YYEEEE. The length of the CDR3 is 16 residues. The CDR3 is CASSGERGSRGDTQYF.

The rearrangement uses TRBV29-1 and TRBJ2-7; TCRdb's D gene call, TRBD2, goes unchecked for lack of DNA. Germline values: CDR1 SQVTM, CDR2 ANQGSEA. CDR3 length equals 14 residues. This chain's CDR3 is CSVEEGRLSYEQYF.

The chain links TRBV7-3 to TRBJ2-2; TCRdb selects TRBD2, and the lack of DNA leaves this call unchecked. Germline lookup yields CDR1 SGHTA and CDR2 FQGTGA. The CDR3 totals 14 residues. The CDR3 sequence: CASGTSLNTGELFF.

V is TRBV12-3 or TRBV12-4 and J is TRBJ1-1; the D call from TCRdb, TRBD1, cannot be confirmed without DNA. The CDR3 consists of 14 residues. The CDR3 protein is CASSLGTGFTEAFF.

The V and J genes are TRBV2 and TRBJ2-1; TCRdb indicates TRBD2, and absent DNA this call remains unverified. Germline CDR1 reads SNHLY; CDR2 reads FYNNEI. CDR3 length: 15 residues. This CDR3 is CASSEWGPSGNEQFF.

This rearrangement joins TRBV7-9 to TRBJ2-7; the D call of TRBD1 rests on TCRdb alone, since no DNA is present to check it. From germline, CDR1 is SEHNR and CDR2 FQNEAQ (reference sequence). This CDR3 has 13 residues. CDR3 residues: CASSLVGVLEQYF.

CDR3 loop: CASSLFRLGQGRETQYF. The rearrangement links TRBV7-9 to TRBJ2-5; TCRdb proposes TRBD1, but this gene call is untestable without DNA. CDR1 SEHNR and CDR2 FQNEAQ come from the germline V gene (reference sequence). The CDR3 runs 17 residues.

The rearrangement joins TRBV7-9 to TRBJ2-1; the D gene TCRdb calls, TRBD2, cannot be checked with no DNA. Germline assignment: CDR1 SEHNR and CDR2 FQNEAQ (reference sequence). The CDR3 spans 15 residues. CDR3 residues: CASSLVAGGHNEQFF.

The chain combines TRBV3-1 with TRBJ2-7; as DNA is missing, the TRBD1 call by TCRdb cannot be tested. Germline CDR1 and CDR2: LGHDT and YNNKEL (reference sequence). The CDR3 loop spans 15 amino acids. The chain's CDR3 is CASSQPGQGRYEQYF.

The gene calls are TRBV4-3 and TRBJ1-2; TCRdb designates TRBD1, a call that cannot be tested without DNA. The CDR3 spans 17 residues. Germline CDR1 LGHNA, CDR2 YSLEER. This CDR3 reads CASSQYVLLRDNYGYTF.

The genes are TRBV7-3 and TRBJ2-2. The CDR3 sequence is 13 residues long. The germline CDR1 and CDR2 sequences are SGHTA and FQGTGA. This CDR3 reads CASCDPNTGELFF.

The chain joins TRBV27 to TRBJ2-3; TCRdb returns TRBD1, unconfirmable since there is no DNA. The length of the CDR3 is 13 residues. Per germline, CDR1 MNHEY and CDR2 SMNVEV (reference sequence). CDR3 in amino acids: CASSFQGNHTQYF.

V is TRBV6-2 or TRBV6-3 and J is TRBJ1-1. Germline V lookup: CDR1 MNHEY, CDR2 SVGEGT. The CDR3 has 11 amino acids. The CDR3 loop reads CASSYRAEAFF.

This rearrangement joins TRBV15 to TRBJ2-5; without DNA, the TCRdb call of TRBD1 cannot be checked. Germline V gene data show CDR1 as LNHNV and CDR2 as YYDKDF (reference sequence). This CDR3 contains 16 residues. This chain's CDR3 is CATLIAADRVGETQYF.

The V call is TRBV2, the J call TRBJ2-1. Germline V gene data show CDR1 as SNHLY and CDR2 as FYNNEI. The CDR3 length is 13 residues. CDR3 region: CASSGIRYNEQFF.

V and J are TRBV7-9 and TRBJ2-7; as DNA is missing, the TRBD1 call by TCRdb cannot be tested. The CDR3 spans 15 residues. The V gene's germline CDR1 is SEHNR and CDR2 FQNEAQ (reference sequence). CDR3 region: CASSDTDRAGFEQYF. The variable domain in full, with the rest retrieved from reference TRBV7-9 and TRBJ2-7, is DTGVSQNPRHKITKRGQNVTFRCDPISEHNRLYWYRQTLGQGPEFLTYFQNEAQLEKSRLLSDRFSAERPKGSFSTLEIQRTEQGDSAMYLCASSDTDRAGFEQYFGPGTRLTVT.

The chain recombines TRBV4-1 with TRBJ2-1; TCRdb reports TRBD1, a call that lacks DNA to check it against. CDR3 length equals 15 residues. Germline CDR1 MGHRA, CDR2 YSYEKL. The CDR3: CASSPSGAPGGEQFF.